This passage covers 27 T cell receptor beta chains from one sample sequenced in a study of blood T cells in healthy people across ages. Sample-barcoded 5' priming and a J-beta primer mix drove a second PCR of about 6 to 12 cycles. TCRdb analysed the 5' RACE reads with MiXCR anew, one entry per CDR3 protein. The sample records some 920,000 distinct CDR3 sequences, approximately 50% being singletons. Material for sequencing was blood. The receptors originated from a woman aged 55-75 years in good health.

The rearrangement uses TRBV13 and TRBJ2-4; 10 bases map to TRBD1. With 5 bases clipped from V and 1 base from J, the junction kept 17 bases outside the gene matches. CDR3 length equals 20 residues. Germline values: CDR1 PRHDT, CDR2 FYEKMQ (reference sequence). The CDR3 DNA reads TGTGCCAGCAGCCGAGCCCTCACGACAGGGGGCGCAAGGGCCAAAAACATTCAGTACTTC. The encoded protein is CASSRALTTGGARAKNIQYF.

This clonotype showed up just once. The gene calls are TRBV28 and TRBJ2-3, with D possibly being TRBD1 (5 bases). The CDR3 has 11 residues. Germline V gene lookup returns CDR1 MDHEN and CDR2 SYDVKM. With 10 bases removed from V and 8 bases from J, the gap between germline ends came to 13 bases. DNA of the CDR3: TGTGCCACCACTGGGGCTAGTACGCAGTATTTT. It specifies CATTGASTQYF.

This clonotype turned up a few times. This chain links TRBV11-2 with TRBJ2-5, with D possibly matching TRBD1 (5 bases). V was shortened by 5 bases and J by 2 bases, with 15 bases between the two germline ends. Germline CDR1 SGHAT, CDR2 FQNNGV. The CDR3 covers 15 residues. The CDR3 DNA sequence: TGTGCCAGCAGCCACAGGCGGACCAATCAAGAGACCCAGTACTTC. Translation: CASSHRRTNQETQYF.

This clonotype was seen a few times. A read error may account for a junction end that differs from germline. The chain uses TRBV3-1 and TRBJ2-3, with D maybe TRBD2 (5 bases). This CDR3 has 16 amino acids. Germline V gene sequence: CDR1 LGHDT, CDR2 YNNKEL (reference sequence). CDR3 amino acids: CASSQDFRGNTDTQYF. The CDR3 DNA sequence: TGTGCCAGCAGTCAAGACTTCCGGGGTAACACAGATACGCAGTATTTT.

The chain carries TRBV20-1 and TRBJ1-2; TRBD1 matches at 11 bases. This CDR3 is 16 amino acids long. The V segment lost 3 bases and the J segment 4 bases; nucleotides outside the gene matches: 10. CDR1 DFQATT and CDR2 SNEGSKA come from the germline V gene (reference sequence). The CDR3 spells CSASGGQGAEGYGYTF. In nucleotides, the CDR3 is TGCAGTGCTAGCGGCGGACAGGGGGCGGAGGGCTATGGCTACACCTTC.

J is TRBJ2-5 and V is TRBV2, with D uncertain. Trimming took 2 bases from V and 3 from J, leaving 16 bases between them. The CDR3 sequence is 16 residues long. CDR1 and CDR2 from the germline V gene are SNHLY and FYNNEI. The CDR3 spells CASSEYGRTAEETQYF. DNA of the CDR3: TGTGCCAGCAGTGAATACGGTCGGACGGCTGAAGAGACCCAGTACTTC.

The gene calls are TRBV28 and TRBJ2-6; the D gene is possibly TRBD1 (5 bases). V was trimmed by 1 base and J by 2 bases, leaving 15 bases between them. Germline CDR1 and CDR2: MDHEN and SYDVKM. The CDR3 has 18 residues. The CDR3 is CASSLFFGRATGANVLTF. The CDR3, as DNA: TGTGCCAGCAGTTTATTTTTTGGCAGGGCCACTGGGGCCAACGTCCTGACTTTC.

This rearrangement joins TRBV6-2 or TRBV6-3 to TRBJ2-7, with 10 bases fitting TRBD1. The end of the DNA aligns better with TRBJ2-5, so the J call may be wrong. This CDR3 is 15 amino acids long. CDR1 is MNHEY, CDR2 SVGEGT, per germline. Here the CDR3 reads CASSRGQGGAETQYF. CDR3 DNA sequence: TGTGCCAGCAGCCGTGGACAGGGGGGAGCAGAGACCCAGTACTTC.

V and J are TRBV25-1 and TRBJ2-5, with 10 bases that match TRBD2. CDR3 length equals 16 residues. The V gene's germline CDR1 is MGHDK and CDR2 SYGVNS. V was clipped by 3 bases and J by 2 bases; unmatched bases: 6. CDR3 protein: CASSDPLAGAQETQYF. The CDR3 nucleotides read TGTGCCAGCAGTGATCCTCTAGCGGGAGCTCAAGAGACCCAGTACTTC. Full variable domain (rest looked up from reference TRBV25-1 and TRBJ2-5): EADIYQTPRYLVIGTGKKITLECSQTMGHDKMYWYQQDPGMELHLIHYSYGVNSTEKGDLSSESTVSRIRTEHFPLTLESARPSHTSQYLCASSDPLAGAQETQYFGPGTRLLVL.

V gene TRBV20-1 combines with J gene TRBJ1-5; 8 bases match TRBD1. V was clipped by 1 base and J by 7 bases; unmatched bases: 9. Germline V gives CDR1 DFQATT, CDR2 SNEGSKA (reference sequence). This CDR3 is 15 amino acids long. The CDR3 DNA is TGCAGTGCTAGAGTCGGACAGGGTGCTCAGCAGCCCCAGCATTTT. It encodes CSARVGQGAQQPQHF.

This chain connects TRBV7-9 to TRBJ2-7; 8 nucleotides align to TRBD2. Germline V gene lookup returns CDR1 SEHNR and CDR2 FQNEAQ (reference sequence). The CDR3 runs to 15 residues. Germline trimming cut 4 bases from V and 5 bases from J; bases unmatched to any gene: 10. The CDR3 sequence is CASSSHSGNRNEQYF. The CDR3 coding sequence is TGTGCCAGCAGCTCCCATAGCGGGAATCGGAACGAGCAGTACTTC.

This clonotype was found many times. Relative to the germline gene, one junction end is altered; a read error may explain this. The chain uses TRBV5-1 and TRBJ2-7; 7 bases are shared with TRBD2. This CDR3 has 14 residues. The germline gives CDR1 SGHRS, CDR2 YFSETQ. CDR3 sequence reads: CASSLAGGGYEQYF. In DNA, the CDR3 is TGTGCCAGCAGTTTAGCTGGGGGGGGCTACGAGCAGTACTTC.

This rearrangement joins TRBV24-1 to TRBJ2-3; 9 bases are shared with TRBD2. This CDR3 spans 17 amino acids. The V gene end was trimmed by 1 base and the J gene end by 2 bases; junction bases not matched to a gene: 6. Per germline, CDR1 KGHDR and CDR2 SFDVKD. This CDR3 reads CATSDFPQRGDTDTQYF. Here the CDR3 DNA reads TGTGCCACCAGTGATTTCCCCCAGCGGGGGGACACAGATACGCAGTATTTT.

This chain links TRBV3-1 with TRBJ1-6; D possibly corresponds to TRBD1 (6 bases). Germline V lookup: CDR1 LGHDT, CDR2 YNNKEL (reference sequence). V shed 4 bases and J shed 6 bases, with 13 bases lying between them. The CDR3 covers 15 residues. The CDR3 nucleotides read TGTGCCAGCAGCCCGGTTACAGGGCTTAATTCACCCCTCCACTTT. It encodes CASSPVTGLNSPLHF.

The chain employs TRBV12-3 or TRBV12-4 and TRBJ2-7, with D possibly being TRBD2 (6 bases). This CDR3 contains 14 residues. Trimming took off 3 bases at V and 6 bases at J, with 15 bases between the two ends. CDR3 protein: CASSLGSGESEQYF. The CDR3 DNA sequence: TGTGCCAGCAGTTTGGGGTCGGGAGAAAGCGAGCAGTACTTC.

This rearrangement joins TRBV27 to TRBJ2-7; the match to TRBD2 covers 7 bases. The germline gives CDR1 MNHEY, CDR2 SMNVEV (reference sequence). This CDR3 contains 18 residues. V was clipped by 3 bases and J by 0 bases; unmatched bases: 14. The CDR3 DNA sequence: TGTGCCAGCAGTTTCCGTCCCCGGGCTAGCGGATACTCCTACGAGCAGTACTTC. Translating gives CASSFRPRASGYSYEQYF.

V usage is TRBV11-3 and J usage is TRBJ2-2, with 7 positions matching TRBD1. Germline CDR1 reads SGHNT; CDR2 reads YENEEA. CDR3 length equals 15 residues. V shed 2 bases and J 1 base; nucleotides not matched to a gene: 1. Written as DNA, the CDR3 is TGTGCCAGCAGCTTACACAGGGGGAACACCGGGGAGCTGTTTTTT. This encodes CASSLHRGNTGELFF.

The rearrangement links TRBV7-9 to TRBJ1-5; D gene unclear. Germline V gene lookup returns CDR1 SEHNR and CDR2 FQNEAQ (reference sequence). Trimming stripped 5 bases from V and 7 bases from J, with 15 bases between. The CDR3 loop spans 14 amino acids. CDR3 in DNA: TGTGCCAGCAGCAAAGGGTCTGGGCAGCAGCCCCAGCATTTT. Protein: CASSKGSGQQPQHF.

The table lists this clonotype with many counts. The genes are TRBV10-3 and TRBJ2-1; TRBD1 matches at 8 bases. Losses at the gene ends were 4 bases for V and 7 bases for J; bases not matched to a gene: 9. CDR1 and CDR2 (germline): ENHRY, SYGVKD. There are 15 residues in the CDR3. CDR3 residues: CAISVVRTGGNEQFF. CDR3 coding DNA: TGTGCCATCAGTGTCGTTCGAACAGGGGGGAATGAGCAGTTCTTC.

The chain uses TRBV2 and TRBJ2-3; no firm D call. The CDR3 totals 15 residues. Germline CDR1 SNHLY, CDR2 FYNNEI. Trimming shortened V by 3 bases and J by 7 bases, and 17 bases separated the two germline ends. The CDR3 spells CASSDIRSDTNTQYF. The CDR3 DNA sequence: TGTGCCAGCAGTGACATCAGGTCCGATACGAATACGCAGTATTTT.

The rearrangement joins TRBV6-1 to TRBJ2-7; tentative D call: TRBD2 (6 bases). Germline loops: CDR1 MNHNS, CDR2 SASEGT. The V and J ends lost 4 bases and 4 bases respectively, with 14 bases between them. The CDR3 consists of 14 residues. The CDR3 nucleotides are TGTGCCAGCAGTGGTACTAGCAAAATGTACGAGCAGTACTTC. It specifies CASSGTSKMYEQYF.

This clonotype was counted only a few times. V gene TRBV7-2 combines with J gene TRBJ2-3; D uncertain. V lost 3 bases and J lost 2, with 9 bases in between. From germline, CDR1 is SGHTA and CDR2 FQGNSA. The CDR3 contains 14 residues. CDR3 amino acids: CASSFKPATDTQYF. CDR3 sequence (DNA): TGTGCCAGCAGCTTCAAGCCGGCCACAGATACGCAGTATTTT.

The V and J genes are TRBV20-1 and TRBJ2-7; 7 bases match TRBD2. The CDR3 is 12 residues long. The trim removed 5 bases at V and 10 bases at J, leaving 11 bases unmatched. Germline CDR1 DFQATT, CDR2 SNEGSKA (reference sequence). CDR3: CSAENLLAPQYF. The DNA for the CDR3 is TGCAGTGCTGAGAACCTACTAGCGCCCCAGTACTTC.

The V call is TRBV9, the J call TRBJ1-2, with 7 bases that match TRBD1. Per the germline V gene, CDR1 is SGDLS and CDR2 is YYNGEE. The CDR3 is 15 residues long. Trimming removed 3 bases from V and 4 bases from J; junction bases left unmatched: 9. The CDR3 DNA sequence: TGTGCCAGCAGCGCCTATGACAGGGTCGGCTATGGCTACACCTTC. Translation: CASSAYDRVGYGYTF.

This clonotype was picked up one time. The chain carries TRBV11-3 and TRBJ2-1; TRBD2 agrees at 9 bases. The CDR3 sequence is 15 residues long. Germline V gene lookup returns CDR1 SGHNT and CDR2 YENEEA. The ends lost 4 bases at V and 9 bases at J; junction bases unmatched: 10. DNA for the CDR3: TGTGCCAGCAGCTCCGGGACTAGCTACTGGGGTGAGCAGTTCTTC. This codes for CASSSGTSYWGEQFF.

This clonotype was picked up many times. The chain has TRBV7-7 and TRBJ2-6; unclear D gene. V was pared by 5 bases and J by 0 bases, with 8 bases between. Germline values: CDR1 SSHAT, CDR2 FNYEAQ (reference sequence). The CDR3 has 15 amino acids. DNA of the CDR3: TGTGCCAGCAGCCCGACCTACTCTGGGGCCAACGTCCTGACTTTC. This gives the protein CASSPTYSGANVLTF.

The chain employs TRBV10-3 and TRBJ1-2, with TRBD1 matching over 7 bases. Trimming cost V 10 bases and J 5 bases; bases outside gene matches: 7. Germline CDR1 ENHRY, CDR2 SYGVKD. The CDR3 loop spans 12 amino acids. The CDR3 sequence: CASGQAGYGYTF. The CDR3 DNA is TGTGCCAGCGGACAGGCCGGATATGGCTACACCTTC.